The clone carrying this T cell receptor (beta chain) has more than one count but fewer than ten. Its matching antigen is unknown. This entry comes from a study of T cell repertoires in cytomegalovirus infection. Turning to the study itself: Recently identified HLA-C-restricted CMV epitopes and well-studied HLA-B-restricted CMV epitopes were used by the study. Indications of both CMV infection and matching HLA type were provided by public TCR beta signatures.

J was trimmed by 4 bases and V by 0 bases; bases with no gene match: 9. The CDR3 is 16 residues long. CDR1 and CDR2 (germline): MNHEY, SVGAGI. TCRdb re-called the reads through MiXCR, storing one row per CDR3 protein. The table lists about 220,000 distinct CDR3 sequences, 38% of them singletons. The clonotype originates from a human donor in good health (CMV status not recorded). Some clones in this sample may be carry-over from other donors' samples. The V gene is TRBV6-5, the J gene TRBJ2-7; 7 bases agree with TRBD1. Sequencing was performed on CD8+ T cells from cultured PBMCs, taken from culture after CMV antigen stimulation. The chain's CDR3 is CASSYSIGQASYEQYF. CDR3 nucleotides: TGTGCCAGCAGTTACTCTATCGGACAGGCCTCTTACGAGCAGTACTTC.